This T cell receptor (beta chain) was recorded in a study of blood T cell repertoires in COVID-19. Study background: The samples span acute and convalescent COVID-19 from the United States, Italy and Spain. Sample material is recorded as cDNA or gDNA derived from T cells, B-cell-depleted T cells, or PBMCs.

As handled by the study authors: From reference gene primer amplification, estimates of nucleated cell counts were derived. The protocol was immunoSEQ multiplex PCR, while the TCRdb copy is restricted to in-frame clones and leaves out a portion. V, J and clone size are taken as reported in that table, and D and trimming were inferred from the DNA itself. Altogether under 200,000 clones are present, approximately 80% being singletons, with the ten largest covering 1.5%. CDR1 is SGHDT and CDR2 is YYEEEE in the germline V gene. V lost 4 bases, J lost 6 bases, and 13 bases lay in between. The CDR3 consists of 13 residues.

Sequenced: peripheral blood. This TCR came from a human donor in a cohort sampled during active COVID-19. The V call is TRBV5-6, the J call TRBJ1-2, with D possibly TRBD1 on 6 matching bases. CDR3 loop: CASSPGQTDGYTF. The CDR3 bases are TGTGCCAGCAGCCCCGGACAGACAGATGGCTACACCTTC.